This TCR beta chain is drawn from a study of patients and donors after allogeneic stem cell transplantation. This clonotype was observed a few times. Using its own MiXCR run on the RT-PCR reads, TCRdb lists one record per CDR3 protein. The sample lists approximately 170,000 distinct CDR3 sequences; roughly 30% were seen once. What was sequenced was blood, either unsorted or a sorted T cell fraction (not recorded which). The TCR originated in a human donor who was either an allogeneic HSCT recipient or a stem cell or donor lymphocyte infusion donor (not recorded which). It is not recorded whose cells these are; they may come from a transplant donor.

This CDR3 reads CASTKEPSGGEKLFF. CDR3 DNA: TGTGCCAGCACCAAGGAGCCCTCGGGAGGTGAAAAACTGTTTTTT. The chain is built from TRBV7-9 and TRBJ1-4, with D unresolved. V was shortened by 7 bases and J by 7 bases, with 19 bases between the two germline ends. Germline CDR1 reads SEHNR; CDR2 reads FQNEAQ (reference sequence). The CDR3 covers 15 residues.